This T cell receptor (beta chain) was identified in a study of shared clonotypes between healthy human individuals. DNA at around 210 ng, 25,000 to 30,000 T cell genomes, went into sorted-subset replicate PCRs. Only in-frame clones appear in the TCRdb table, and some are missing; sequencing was by immunoSEQ multiplex PCR. The sample has roughly 890,000 clones, 80% to 95% seen once. CD8 cells regarded as naive lacked CD45RO, were positively chosen for CCR7, and omitted terminally differentiated effector memory CD45RA+ cells. The CDR3 is 15 residues long. Trimming cost V 0 bases and J 1 base, with 10 bases left between them. The germline CDR1 and CDR2 sequences are LNHNV and YYDKDF (reference sequence). This clone is a singleton in its sample.

The sequenced sample consisted of naive CD8+ T cells sorted from blood. This TCR came from a man aged 25-45 years in good health. The chain carries TRBV15 and TRBJ2-7; D gene uncertain. CDR3 coding DNA: TGTGCCACCAGCAGAGATCGCAGTCGATCCTACGAGCAGTACTTC. Encoded protein: CATSRDRSRSYEQYF.